This T cell receptor beta chain was documented in a study of shared clonotypes between healthy human individuals. The overall study: Per donor, CD8 memory used one plate, CD8 naive used two, CD4 memory used three and CD4 naive used three.

Among the donors, all were Caucasian adults who lived in Nashville, Tennessee. Concerning this clone itself: What it recognizes is unknown.

Produced via immunoSEQ multiplex PCR; TCRdb's table is partial and in-frame only. The data contain millions of clones, roughly 92% of them seen just once; the ten biggest clones take up around 0.14%. Overall study results and limits: Larger estimated richness was generally recorded for naive subsets relative to memory subsets.

Deletions cut 1 base from V and 6 bases from J, with 16 bases between. The CDR3 loop spans 15 amino acids. Germline V gene data show CDR1 as SGHKS and CDR2 as YYEKEE (reference sequence). This chain connects TRBV5-5 to TRBJ1-1; D is possibly TRBD1 (5 bases). Sequencing input: naive CD4+ T cells sorted from blood. As to subset: CD45RA+ positively selected. This receptor was obtained from a young man in good health. In nucleotides, the CDR3 is TGTGCCAGCAGCTTGTTTATTTCGGGGGTCCCTGAAGCTTTCTTT. The encoded protein is CASSLFISGVPEAFF.